A selection of T cell receptor beta chains follows, all from one sample in a study of blood T cell repertoires in COVID-19. Using immunoSEQ multiplex PCR, the repertoire was profiled, and TCRdb retains in-frame clones only, with some absent. The table has around 200,000 clones, 70% to 90% seen once. The material sequenced was PBMCs or T cells enriched from blood (not recorded which). The receptors originated from a woman in her late teens or twenties who had recovered from COVID-19. CDR3s include the opening cysteine and the closing phenylalanine or tryptophan. D genes are given only for firm matches. A clone size is listed for some rows: how often the clone was seen (once, few, many), or a class if it is expanded.

clone_size d_call j_call v_call cdr3_nt cdr3_aa
- - TRBJ2-3 TRBV3-1/TRBV3-2 TGTGCCAGCAGCCAAGTGGGGCAGGCCGGAGATACGCAGTATTTT CASSQVGQAGDTQYF
- - TRBJ2-3 TRBV27 TGTGCCAGCAGTGCCCCCCGGGACACAGATACGCAGTATTTT CASSAPRDTDTQYF
- TRBD1 TRBJ1-1 TRBV24-1 TGTGCCACCAAGGGACAGGGGGACGGGGAAGCTTTCTTT CATKGQGDGEAFF
- - TRBJ1-3 TRBV6-1 TGTGCCAGCAGTGATCCGGGGAGGGAAAACACCATATATTTT CASSDPGRENTIYF
- TRBD2 TRBJ2-2 TRBV5-1 TGCGCCAGCAGCCGGGGGGAGCCCTCCCCCGGGGAGCTGTTTTTT CASSRGEPSPGELFF
- TRBD2 TRBJ2-7 TRBV27 TGTGCCAGCAGTTTGGGCCTAGCGGGAGCAACCTACGAGCAGTACTTC CASSLGLAGATYEQYF
few TRBD2 TRBJ2-3 TRBV6-1 TGTGCCAGCAGTGAATATGTGTGGTACGGACTAGCGGGAGCTCCCACAGATACGCAGTATTTT CASSEYVWYGLAGAPTDTQYF
- TRBD1 TRBJ2-2 TRBV25-1 TGTGCCAGCAGCGAGGGACAGGCAGACACCGGGGAGCTGTTTTTT CASSEGQADTGELFF
few - TRBJ2-7 TRBV6-5 TGTGCCAGCAGGGCCCTCTACGAGCAGTACTTC CASRALYEQYF
- - TRBJ2-2 TRBV29-1 TGCAGCGTGTGGCGGGGTTCGAACACCGGGGAGCTGTTTTTT CSVWRGSNTGELFF
- - TRBJ2-7 TRBV11-2 TGTGCCAGCAGCCCCCCAGAGGTTCAGTACGAGCAGTACTTC CASSPPEVQYEQYF
- - TRBJ2-2 TRBV6-5 TGTGCCAGCAGGGGGGGGGCCCTGCGGACCGGGGAGCTGTTTTTT CASRGGALRTGELFF
- - TRBJ2-2 TRBV5-4 TGTGCCAGCAGCTTGGAACAGGGAACCGGGGAGCTGTTTTTT CASSLEQGTGELFF
few - TRBJ1-1 TRBV6-5 TGTGCCAGCAGTTACTCGGGCAGGGTCGACACTGAAGCTTTCTTT CASSYSGRVDTEAFF
- TRBD1 TRBJ1-5 TRBV20-1 TGCAGTGCTAGTGTAGGACAGGAAAATCAGCCCCAGCATTTT CSASVGQENQPQHF
- TRBD2 TRBJ2-3 TRBV18 TGTGCCAGCTCACAACTAGCGGGAGGAACAGATACGCAGTATTTT CASSQLAGGTDTQYF
- - TRBJ2-2 TRBV14 TGTGCCAGCCGGGGACATTTGAACACCGGGGAGCTGTTTTTT CASRGHLNTGELFF
- TRBD2 TRBJ2-7 TRBV5-1 TGCGCCAGCAGCTCCCGGGGTAGCGGGAACCCGGTCTACGAGCAGTACTTC CASSSRGSGNPVYEQYF
few - TRBJ2-2 TRBV7-2 TGTGCCAGCAGCTCCAGGACAGCCGGGGAGCTGTTTTTT CASSSRTAGELFF
- TRBD1 TRBJ2-7 TRBV4-3 TGCGCCAGCAGCCTCAATCCGGGACAGGGTGGGTACGAGCAGTACTTC CASSLNPGQGGYEQYF
- - TRBJ1-2 TRBV6-5 TGTGCCAGCAGTTTGGACAGTCACGGCTACACCTTC CASSLDSHGYTF
- - TRBJ2-7 TRBV21-1 TGTGCCAGCAAATCCTCGGGAGAGCAGTACTTC CASKSSGEQYF
- TRBD2 TRBJ2-3 TRBV28 TGTGCCAGCAGTTTAGGTACTAGCGGGAGAACCCCAGATACGCAGTATTTT CASSLGTSGRTPDTQYF
- - TRBJ2-3 TRBV25-1 TGTGCCAGCAGTGTAGAAATAAGTACGCAGTATTTT CASSVEISTQYF
- - TRBJ2-1 TRBV5-1 TGCGCCAGCAGCTTGACGGCGGACAATGAGCAGTTCTTC CASSLTADNEQFF
- TRBD1 TRBJ2-7 TRBV6-5 TGTGCCAGCAGTTCTGGGACAGGGGGGTACGAGCAGTACTTC CASSSGTGGYEQYF
- - TRBJ1-1 TRBV7-2 TGTGCCAGCAGACTAAACGGGGGGATGGACACTGAAGCTTTCTTT CASRLNGGMDTEAFF
- TRBD1 TRBJ1-6 TRBV2 TGTGCCAGCACGTTGACAGGGGAGTCACCCCTCCACTTT CASTLTGESPLHF
- TRBD2 TRBJ2-2 TRBV11-1 TGTGCCAGCGAGCGGGAGTGGGGCACCGGGGAGCTGTTTTTT CASEREWGTGELFF
- - TRBJ1-4 TRBV4-3 TGCGCCAGCAGCCAAGATATACGGCTACAGGGTTCCACTAATGAAAAACTGTTTTTT CASSQDIRLQGSTNEKLFF
- TRBD2 TRBJ2-5 TRBV10-3 TGTGCCATCAGTGATCGGCGCGGGGGGGAGACCCAGTACTTC CAISDRRGGETQYF
- TRBD2 TRBJ2-7 TRBV30 TGTGCCTGGAGTGTGGCTAGCGGTCTTTACGAGCAGTACTTC CAWSVASGLYEQYF
- TRBD2 TRBJ2-2 TRBV4-1 TGCGCCAGCAGCCACTCCTTACTGGCGGGAGGGATGCCTTTATCGAACACCGGGGAGCTGTTTTTT CASSHSLLAGGMPLSNTGELFF
- - TRBJ2-1 TRBV14 TGTGCCAGCAGCCTATTAGGGGAAGGGTCCTACAATGAGCAGTTCTTC CASSLLGEGSYNEQFF
once TRBD1 TRBJ1-2 TRBV9 TGTGCCAGCAGCGTACGACAGGGGGCTAACTATGGCTACACCTTC CASSVRQGANYGYTF
- - TRBJ2-7 TRBV4-3 TGCGCCAGCAGCCAAGGCGTTAGCGGTCCCTACGAGCAGTACTTC CASSQGVSGPYEQYF
once TRBD1 TRBJ1-2 TRBV20-1 TGCAGTGCTCAGGGGGCGGAAGGCTACACCTTC CSAQGAEGYTF
few - TRBJ2-2 TRBV6-2/TRBV6-3 TGTGCCAGCAGTTACGACGAGCGGGGGGAGCTGTTTTTT CASSYDERGELFF
- TRBD1 TRBJ1-5 TRBV28 TGTGCCAGCAGCCTTACCAGGGGACAGCTGAGCAATCAGCCCCAGCATTTT CASSLTRGQLSNQPQHF
- - TRBJ1-1 TRBV6-5 TGTGCCAGCAGTCTCACCCTACAGGGAGAAGCTTTCTTT CASSLTLQGEAFF
once TRBD2 TRBJ2-1 TRBV5-1 TGCGCCAGCAGCGCAAGAATAGCGGGTGCTAGCAATGAGCAGTTCTTC CASSARIAGASNEQFF
- - TRBJ2-1 TRBV7-2 TGTGCCAGCAGCTTAGCGGGAGGTGGGAGCTCCTACAATGAGCAGTTCTTC CASSLAGGGSSYNEQFF
- - TRBJ2-7 TRBV4-2 TGTGCCAGCAGCCAAGAAGGACACGGAGCCTACGAGCAGTACTTC CASSQEGHGAYEQYF
- TRBD1 TRBJ2-1 TRBV4-1 TGCGCCAGCAGCCACGGACAGGGATTCCTCAATGAGCAGTTCTTC CASSHGQGFLNEQFF
- - TRBJ2-1 TRBV5-1 TGCGCCAGCACCTTTTGGGAGGGGGGGTACAATGAGCAGTTCTTC CASTFWEGGYNEQFF